A single sample gave rise to the 24 T cell receptor beta chains below, sequenced in a study of graft-versus-host responses after intestinal transplantation. Profiling relied on immunoSEQ multiplex PCR, and the TCRdb table lists in-frame clones only, not all of them. The data contain 95,000 or so clones, more than 80% of them singletons. Sample: PBMCs, taken roughly 410 days after intestinal transplant. The source of these receptors is a human patient who received an intestinal transplant, so some T cells may come from the graft donor.

This chain joins TRBV19 and TRBJ2-7; tentatively, D is TRBD1 or TRBD2 (5 bases each). Between the trimmed V and J ends, which lost 5 bases and 5 bases, there was a span of 19 bases. Germline V gene sequence: CDR1 LNHDA, CDR2 SQIVND (reference sequence). The CDR3 sequence is 15 residues long. The CDR3 sequence is CASSSNPMGENEQYF. As DNA, the CDR3 is TGTGCCAGTAGTTCGAACCCCATGGGGGAGAACGAGCAGTACTTC.

The chain joins TRBV5-4 to TRBJ2-2, with a possible D match to TRBD2 (6 bases). The CDR3 totals 15 residues. Germline V CDR1 and CDR2: SGHNT, YYREEE (reference sequence). Trimming removed 1 base from V and 5 bases from J, with 12 bases in between. CDR3 sequence reads: CASSLTGGGTGELFF. CDR3 coding DNA: TGTGCCAGCAGCTTGACGGGTGGGGGGACCGGGGAGCTGTTTTTT.

The rearrangement uses TRBV7-3 and TRBJ2-2; the D gene is possibly TRBD2 (6 bases). The germline gives CDR1 SGHTA, CDR2 FQGTGA. This CDR3 is 17 amino acids long. V lost 2 bases and J 0 bases, leaving 13 bases between the germline ends. CDR3 sequence: CASSLGRGTANTGELFF. The CDR3 coding sequence is TGTGCCAGCAGCTTAGGGCGGGGTACCGCGAACACCGGGGAGCTGTTTTTT.

The J gene is TRBJ2-2, the V gene TRBV2; a possible D gene is TRBD2 (7 bases). The CDR3 is 15 amino acids. CDR1 SNHLY and CDR2 FYNNEI come from the germline V gene. V lost 4 bases, J lost 3 bases, and 12 bases lay in between. CDR3 protein: CASSGGGAYTGELFF. For the CDR3, the DNA is TGTGCCAGCAGTGGCGGGGGCGCCTACACCGGGGAGCTGTTTTTT.

The chain links TRBV2 to TRBJ2-7; a weak D match, TRBD1 (5 bases). CDR1 and CDR2 from the germline V gene are SNHLY and FYNNEI. This CDR3 contains 13 residues. Trimming removed 7 bases at V and 4 bases at J, with 14 bases between. The CDR3 spells CASKTGEDYEQYF. The DNA of the CDR3 is TGTGCCAGCAAAACAGGAGAAGATTACGAGCAGTACTTC.

Comment on this clone: The junction and the germline gene differ at one end; a read error may be behind it. The rearrangement uses TRBV7-7 and TRBJ2-5, with D unclear. Germline-derived CDR1 and CDR2 are SSHAT and FNYEAQ (reference sequence). This CDR3 has 14 residues. This CDR3 reads CASSFLGFGETQYF. The CDR3 nucleotides are TGTGCTAGCAGCTTTCTAGGGTTCGGGGAGACCCAGTACTTC.

The rearrangement joins TRBV2 to TRBJ2-2; 8 positions match TRBD2. The CDR3 spans 14 residues. Germline V gene lookup returns CDR1 SNHLY and CDR2 FYNNEI. Trimming at V came to 7 bases and at J to 4 bases, leaving 5 bases not matched to a gene. The CDR3 sequence: CASIGGAGTGELFF. CDR3 nucleotides: TGTGCCAGCATCGGGGGGGCGGGCACCGGGGAGCTGTTTTTT.

The rearrangement uses TRBV6-1 and TRBJ1-2, with D possibly TRBD1 on 5 matching bases. Per the germline V gene, CDR1 is MNHNS and CDR2 is SASEGT. The CDR3 runs to 13 residues. V shed 7 bases and J shed 4 bases, with 13 bases lying between them. The CDR3 region is CASNSGGVYGYTF. The CDR3 region has the DNA TGTGCCAGCAACTCCGGGGGGGTCTATGGCTACACCTTC.

This clone was recorded only once. The chain uses TRBV7-2 and TRBJ2-7; 8 nucleotides agree with TRBD2. Looked up from germline, CDR1 is SGHTA and CDR2 is FQGNSA. The CDR3 runs 18 residues. Unmatched junction bases numbered 14, after V lost 1 base and J lost 3 bases. CDR3 in amino acids: CASSLVSSGGSGGYEQYF. CDR3 bases: TGTGCCAGCAGCTTAGTATCCTCGGGGGGGAGTGGTGGCTACGAGCAGTACTTC.

V and J are TRBV11-1 and TRBJ1-6, with D possibly TRBD1 on 5 matching bases. The CDR3 is 17 amino acids. Trimming stripped 5 bases from V and 7 bases from J, with 21 bases between. Germline-derived CDR1 and CDR2 are SGHAT and FQDESV (reference sequence). The CDR3 loop is CASSPRGVSGRNSPLHF. CDR3 nucleotides: TGTGCCAGCAGCCCTAGAGGTGTTTCAGGGCGGAATTCACCCCTCCACTTT.

The J gene is TRBJ2-5, the V gene TRBV7-9; D is ambiguous. The length of the CDR3 is 11 residues. V was clipped by 5 bases and J by 7 bases, with 8 bases between them. CDR1 is SEHNR, CDR2 FQNEAQ, per germline (reference sequence). The CDR3 reads CASSPDWTQYF. CDR3 nucleotides: TGTGCCAGCAGCCCCGACTGGACCCAGTACTTC.

The V gene is TRBV6-6, the J gene TRBJ1-2; no firm D call. CDR1 and CDR2 from the germline V gene are MNHNY and SVGAGI (reference sequence). The CDR3 spans 14 residues. Trimming removed 2 bases from V and 4 bases from J, with 11 bases in between. Written as DNA, the CDR3 is TGTGCCAGCAGTTACGAAGGTCTGGGCTATGGCTACACCTTC. Translated: CASSYEGLGYGYTF.

The rearrangement uses TRBV5-6 and TRBJ1-1; no firm D call. Germline-derived CDR1 and CDR2 are SGHDT and YYEEEE. With 1 base removed from V and 5 bases from J, the gap between germline ends came to 6 bases. The CDR3 contains 12 residues. The CDR3 DNA reads as TGTGCCAGCAGCTTGCCGGTGACTGAAGCTTTCTTT. It specifies CASSLPVTEAFF.

The V gene is TRBV10-1, the J gene TRBJ1-3; D is undetermined. Looked up from germline, CDR1 is WNHNN and CDR2 is SYGVQD (reference sequence). CDR3 length: 17 amino acids. V lost 0 bases to trimming and J lost 0 bases, with 12 bases between them. CDR3 residues: CASSESRPGRSGNTIYF. CDR3 sequence (DNA): TGCGCCAGCAGTGAGTCCCGGCCAGGCCGCTCTGGAAACACCATATATTTT.

The genes are TRBV27 and TRBJ1-1, with D uncertain. V was clipped by 3 bases and J by 1 base, with 6 bases between them. The CDR3 length is 13 residues. CDR1 and CDR2 (germline): MNHEY, SMNVEV (reference sequence). The CDR3 sequence: CASSFRSNTEAFF. In DNA form, the CDR3 reads TGTGCCAGCAGTTTTAGGTCGAACACTGAAGCTTTCTTT.

This clone was observed a handful of times. The chain uses TRBV6-5 and TRBJ1-2; 8 bases line up with TRBD1. The CDR3 consists of 14 residues. The V gene's germline CDR1 is MNHEY and CDR2 SVGAGI. V gave up 6 bases and J gave up 4 bases; unmatched junction bases: 7. In DNA form, the CDR3 reads TGTGCCAGCAGACCACAGGGGGGCGGCTATGGCTACACCTTC. Translated, it gives CASRPQGGGYGYTF.

The V and J genes are TRBV5-5 and TRBJ1-2, with D perhaps TRBD1 (6 bases). Looked up from germline, CDR1 is SGHKS and CDR2 is YYEKEE (reference sequence). Trimming shortened V by 5 bases and J by 8 bases, and 16 bases separated the two germline ends. The CDR3 is 13 residues long. The CDR3 DNA reads as TGTGCCAGCAGTCAATCAGGGGTGTTCGGCTACACCTTC. It translates to CASSQSGVFGYTF.

The V gene is TRBV10-1, the J gene TRBJ2-3; TRBD2 might be the D (7 bases). The CDR3 length is 17 residues. Germline assignment: CDR1 WNHNN and CDR2 SYGVQD (reference sequence). V was cut by 1 base and J by 2 bases, with 16 bases left in between. The CDR3 DNA sequence: TGCGCCAGCAGTGAGTTGAGGGGGGGACTCCCCACAGATACGCAGTATTTT. Amino acids: CASSELRGGLPTDTQYF.

The chain joins TRBV2 to TRBJ2-7, with D perhaps matching TRBD1 (6 bases). The germline V gene encodes CDR1 SNHLY and CDR2 FYNNEI. Trimming cost V 5 bases and J 4 bases, with 12 bases left between them. The length of the CDR3 is 13 residues. DNA of the CDR3: TGTGCCAGCAGTCGTAACAGGGAATACGAGCAGTACTTC. Its protein product is CASSRNREYEQYF.

This clone was observed a single time. The rearrangement links TRBV25-1 to TRBJ1-1; the D is unclear. The CDR3 consists of 12 residues. V lost 1 base and J 7 bases, leaving 7 bases between the germline ends. Looked up from germline, CDR1 is MGHDK and CDR2 is SYGVNS. The CDR3 protein is CASSEWAGEAFF. CDR3 DNA: TGTGCCAGCAGTGAATGGGCAGGTGAAGCTTTCTTT.

The chain carries TRBV19 and TRBJ1-2; 10 bases are shared with TRBD1. The CDR3 contains 16 residues. Unmatched junction bases numbered 10, after V lost 5 bases and J lost 4 bases. From germline, CDR1 is LNHDA and CDR2 SQIVND (reference sequence). The CDR3 region has the DNA TGTGCCAGTAGTTTATGGACAGGGGGTTTCGGCTATGGCTACACCTTC. Its protein product is CASSLWTGGFGYGYTF.

The chain employs TRBV2 and TRBJ2-5; 11 bases agree with TRBD1. In germline, CDR1 is SNHLY, CDR2 FYNNEI. The CDR3 has 15 amino acids. After removal of 8 bases from V and 1 base from J, the junction contained 6 bases not matched to a gene. CDR3 protein: CASLTGTGGQETQYF. CDR3 coding DNA: TGTGCCAGCCTCACCGGGACAGGGGGCCAAGAGACCCAGTACTTC.

The chain uses TRBV14 and TRBJ1-2; D is unresolved. V was clipped by 6 bases and J by 4 bases, with 12 bases between them. CDR3 length: 13 amino acids. In germline, CDR1 is SGHDN, CDR2 FVKESK. CDR3 in amino acids: CASRYGSGYGYTF. The CDR3 DNA reads TGTGCCAGCAGGTACGGTAGCGGCTATGGCTACACCTTC.

The chain joins TRBV2 to TRBJ2-2; D unresolved. Trimming left V 10 bases short and J 1 base short, with 10 bases between. There are 13 residues in the CDR3. Germline CDR1 reads SNHLY; CDR2 reads FYNNEI. The CDR3 region is CATRTQNTGELFF. The CDR3 nucleotides read TGTGCCACCAGGACCCAGAACACCGGGGAGCTGTTTTTT.